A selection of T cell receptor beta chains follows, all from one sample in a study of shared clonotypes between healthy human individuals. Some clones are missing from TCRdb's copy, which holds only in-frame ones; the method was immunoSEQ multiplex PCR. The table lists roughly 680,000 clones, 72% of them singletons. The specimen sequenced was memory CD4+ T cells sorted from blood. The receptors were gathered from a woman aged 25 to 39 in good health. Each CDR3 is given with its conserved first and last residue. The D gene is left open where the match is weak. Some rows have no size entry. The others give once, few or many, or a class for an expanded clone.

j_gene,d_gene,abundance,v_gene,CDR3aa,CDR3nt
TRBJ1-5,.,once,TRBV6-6,CASAHMAGVEQPQHF,TGTGCCAGCGCCCACATGGCAGGGGTTGAGCAGCCCCAGCATTTT
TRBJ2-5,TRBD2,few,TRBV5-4,CASSSGTNQETQYF,TGTGCCAGCAGCTCGGGGACTAACCAAGAGACCCAGTACTTC
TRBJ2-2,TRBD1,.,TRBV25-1,CASEDRGQAGELFF,TGTGCCAGCGAGGACAGGGGGCAGGCCGGGGAGCTGTTTTTT
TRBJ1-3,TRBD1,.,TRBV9,CASSVLQGLSGNTIYF,TGTGCCAGCAGCGTACTACAGGGGTTGTCTGGAAACACCATATATTTT
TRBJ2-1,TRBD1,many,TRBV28,CASSGTGGLYNEQFF,TGTGCCAGCAGCGGGACAGGGGGCCTATACAATGAGCAGTTCTTC
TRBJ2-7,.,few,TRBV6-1,CASQESYEQYF,TGTGCCAGCCAGGAATCCTACGAGCAGTACTTC
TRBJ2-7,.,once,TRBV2,CASTGTPSSYEQYF,TGTGCCAGCACCGGGACGCCGAGCTCCTACGAGCAGTACTTC
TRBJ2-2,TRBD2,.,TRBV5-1,CASSLRTSGRRPNTGELFF,TGCGCCAGCAGCTTGAGGACTAGCGGGAGAAGACCGAACACCGGGGAGCTGTTTTTT
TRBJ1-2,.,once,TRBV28,CASSLQGLLGYYGYTF,TGTGCCAGCAGCCTACAGGGCCTACTAGGTTACTATGGCTACACCTTC
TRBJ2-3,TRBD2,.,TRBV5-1,CASSGGRETDTQYF,TGCGCCAGCAGCGGAGGGAGGGAGACAGATACGCAGTATTTT
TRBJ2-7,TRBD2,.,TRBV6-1,CASSATSGMMYEQYF,TGTGCCAGCAGCGCGACTAGCGGGATGATGTACGAGCAGTACTTC
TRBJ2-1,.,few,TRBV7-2,CASSLGLLSYNEQFF,TGTGCCAGCAGCTTAGGACTACTATCCTACAATGAGCAGTTCTTC
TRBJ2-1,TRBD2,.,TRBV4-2,CASSQGTSGGYNEQFF,TGTGCCAGCAGCCAAGGTACTAGCGGAGGTTACAATGAGCAGTTCTTC
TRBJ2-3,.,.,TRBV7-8,CASSLKGPTGSTDTQYF,TGTGCCAGCAGCTTAAAAGGTCCAACCGGGAGCACAGATACGCAGTATTTT
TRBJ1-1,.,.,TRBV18,CASSPRAQDSEAFF,TGTGCCAGCTCACCAAGAGCACAAGACTCTGAAGCTTTCTTT
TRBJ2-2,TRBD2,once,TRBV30,CACPGLAGPNTGELFF,TGTGCCTGCCCTGGGCTAGCGGGACCGAACACCGGGGAGCTGTTTTTT
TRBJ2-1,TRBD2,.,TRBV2,CASSEMGHSSGRFNEQFF,TGTGCCAGCAGTGAAATGGGCCATTCTAGCGGGAGATTCAATGAGCAGTTCTTC
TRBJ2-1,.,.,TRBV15,CATSRERLRGRRNEQFF,TGTGCCACCAGCAGAGAAAGATTAAGGGGAAGGAGGAATGAGCAGTTCTTC
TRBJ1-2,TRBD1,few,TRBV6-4,CASSDTGQGFGYTF,TGTGCCAGCAGTGATACGGGACAGGGCTTTGGCTACACCTTC
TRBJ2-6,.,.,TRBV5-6,CASSLRGTGANVLTF,TGTGCCAGCAGCTTGCGGGGAACTGGGGCCAACGTCCTGACTTTC
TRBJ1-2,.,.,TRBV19,CASSIEQGTYGYTF,TGTGCCAGTAGTATAGAGCAGGGCACGTATGGCTACACCTTC
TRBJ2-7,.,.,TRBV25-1,CASSARADSYEQYF,TGTGCCAGCAGTGCCAGGGCCGATTCCTACGAGCAGTACTTC
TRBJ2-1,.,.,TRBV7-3,CASSLSRGSYNEQFF,TGTGCCAGCAGCTTATCACGGGGCTCCTACAATGAGCAGTTCTTC
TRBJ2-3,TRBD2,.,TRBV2,CASSDRPSGNVDTQYF,TGTGCCAGCAGTGATAGGCCTAGCGGGAATGTAGATACGCAGTATTTT
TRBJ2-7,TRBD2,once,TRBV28,CASIPREGSNLYEQYF,TGTGCCAGCATTCCCCGGGAGGGTAGCAATTTGTACGAGCAGTACTTC
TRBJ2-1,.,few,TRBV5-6,CASSFWGALYNEQFF,TGTGCCAGCAGCTTTTGGGGAGCCCTCTACAATGAGCAGTTCTTC
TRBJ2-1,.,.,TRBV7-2,CASSFPGAKGNEQFF,TGTGCCAGCAGTTTCCCGGGCGCAAAGGGTAATGAGCAGTTCTTC
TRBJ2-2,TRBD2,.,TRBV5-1,CASSYVAGNTGELFF,TGCGCCAGCAGCTACGTAGCGGGAAACACCGGGGAGCTGTTTTTT
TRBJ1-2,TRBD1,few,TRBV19,CASLRQGARDGYTF,TGTGCCAGCTTACGACAGGGGGCACGAGATGGCTACACCTTC
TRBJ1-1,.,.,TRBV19,CASSISSGEPEAFF,TGTGCCAGTAGTATCTCTTCGGGGGAGCCTGAAGCTTTCTTT
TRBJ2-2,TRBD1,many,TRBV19,CASSMDRGYLGAGELFF,TGTGCCAGTAGCATGGACAGGGGCTATCTAGGGGCCGGGGAGCTGTTTTTT
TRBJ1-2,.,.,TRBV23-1,CASSQFRGYTF,TGCGCCAGCAGTCAATTTCGAGGCTACACCTTC
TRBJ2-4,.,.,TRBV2,CASRMGPGNIQYF,TGTGCCAGTCGCATGGGTCCGGGGAACATTCAGTACTTC
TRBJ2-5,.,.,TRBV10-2,CASSELGLAGVVETQYF,TGCGCCAGCAGTGAGTTGGGGCTAGCTGGGGTGGTCGAGACCCAGTACTTC
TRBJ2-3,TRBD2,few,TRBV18,CASSPSSGSADTQYF,TGTGCCAGCTCCCCGAGTAGCGGGAGTGCAGATACGCAGTATTTT
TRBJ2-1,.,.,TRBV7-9,CASSLGNEQFF,TGTGCCAGCAGCCTGGGTAATGAGCAGTTCTTC